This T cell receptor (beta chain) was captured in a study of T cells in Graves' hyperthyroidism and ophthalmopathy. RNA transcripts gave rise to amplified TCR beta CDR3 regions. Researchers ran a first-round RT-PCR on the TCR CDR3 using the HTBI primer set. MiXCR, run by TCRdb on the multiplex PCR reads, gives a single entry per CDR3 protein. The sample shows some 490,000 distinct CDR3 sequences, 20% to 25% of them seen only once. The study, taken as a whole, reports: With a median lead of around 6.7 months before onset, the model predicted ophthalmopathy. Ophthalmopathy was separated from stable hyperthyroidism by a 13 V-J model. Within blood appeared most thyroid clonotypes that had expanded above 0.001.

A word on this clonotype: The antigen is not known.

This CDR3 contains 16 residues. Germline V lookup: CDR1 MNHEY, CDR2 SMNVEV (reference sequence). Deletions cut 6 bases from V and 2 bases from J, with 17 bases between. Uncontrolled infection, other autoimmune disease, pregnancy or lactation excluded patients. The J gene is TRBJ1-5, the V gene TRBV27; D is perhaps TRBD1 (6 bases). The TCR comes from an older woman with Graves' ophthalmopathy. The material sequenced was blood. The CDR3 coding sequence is TGTGCCAGCAGACCTCATCAGGGGTCAGGCAATCAGCCCCAGCATTTT. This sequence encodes CASRPHQGSGNQPQHF.